This T cell receptor (beta chain) was captured by sequencing in a study of shared clonotypes between healthy human individuals. Study summary: Each donor had three CD4 naive, three CD4 memory, two CD8 naive and one CD8 memory plate. Study-wide points: The genetic and exposure-history diversity represented was limited by few donors.

Germline V gene data show CDR1 as KGHSH and CDR2 as LQKENI. Trimming stripped 3 bases from V and 0 bases from J, with 12 bases between. The CDR3 is 17 amino acids. A remark on this clone: Its antigen is still unknown.

Several immunoSEQ plates held equal portions of the genomic DNA taken from each subset. The authors' processing: ImmunoSEQ output held junction-only sequences without quality scores, so filtering differed. Produced via immunoSEQ multiplex PCR; TCRdb's table is partial and in-frame only. For V, J and clone size, that table is used; D and trimming come from the DNA. The top ten clones hold roughly 1.2% of a sample with over a million clones, roughly 96% of them seen once. This receptor was obtained from a young man in good health. This chain uses TRBV18 with TRBJ2-6; the D gene is possibly TRBD2 (6 bases). Source material: naive CD4+ T cells sorted from blood. Subset indicated: CD45RA+ positively selected. CDR3 DNA sequence: TGTGCCAGCTCACCCCCGGGAGTCAGCTCTGGGGCCAACGTCCTGACTTTC. This codes for CASSPPGVSSGANVLTF.